This entry describes one T cell receptor beta chain. Its antigen is currently unknown. The sample belongs to a study of cytomegalovirus exposure and HLA in healthy donors. Primers: 60 Vbeta forward and 13 Jbeta reverse. This table comes from immunoSEQ multiplex PCR, and its TCRdb copy is limited to in-frame clones, with some not included. Of approximately 61,000 clones listed, about 61% are singletons. Regarding the study as a whole: The study designated 150 or so TCR beta chains cytomegalovirus-associated. When analyzed later, the rates of TCR association showed variation by HLA locus, with DRB1 the most and HLA-C the fewest.

The CDR3 covers 14 residues. Germline V CDR1 and CDR2: SNHLY, FYNNEI. V gave up 0 bases and J gave up 4 bases, with 9 bases separating them. The gene calls are TRBV2 and TRBJ1-2; D call uncertain. Material for sequencing was PBMCs. This clonotype was obtained from a woman aged 45-65 years in good health and CMV-seronegative. The CDR3 loop is CASSEAQMIYGYTF. The CDR3 DNA reads TGTGCCAGCAGTGAAGCGCAGATGATCTATGGCTACACCTTC.